The sequence of this TCR beta chain was determined in a study of shared clonotypes between healthy human individuals (dated by TCRdb to 2020 to 2021). Turning to the overall study: The cohort comprised two women and three men aged 18 to 49 years. To increase sequencing depth and limit assay-specific biases, TCR repertoire library preparation and sequencing were carried out by different laboratories using diverse techniques. The study deeply sequenced blood TCR repertoires of five healthy adults to estimate repertoire size and the extent of clonotype sharing between individuals. Each donor's leukapheresis produced roughly between roughly 0.85 and 9 billion PBMCs. For each donor, three plates each were used for CD4 naive and CD4 memory, two plates were used for CD8 naive, and one plate was used for CD8 memory. Study-level results and caveats: Approximately 5% of naive CD4, around 3.5% of naive CD8, roughly 2.4% of memory CD4, and roughly 0.4% of memory CD8 clonotypes were shared across four donors. The small number of donors limited the genetic and exposure-history diversity represented. Sampling was restricted to blood, and TCR repertoires in tissue are likely to differ from TCR repertoires in blood. Even with the large sequencing depth, rarefaction of the sorted-subset datasets indicated that sequencing was incomplete. Larger estimated clonotype richness was generally found for naive subsets than for memory subsets. Based on pairwise subsampling, the degree of clonotype sharing among donors was expected to be affected by sequencing depth. Compared with non-shared clonotypes, clonotypes shared by all four sorted-subset donors had higher generation probabilities.

To note about this clone: Its cognate antigen has yet to be identified. There are no base qualities to consult, and no much larger clone falls within one base.

Using the deep immunoSEQ assay, multiplex PCR amplified TCR CDR3 regions from genomic DNA. For each cell subset, the extracted genomic DNA was distributed evenly across all wells of several immunoSEQ 96-well plates, and each plate served as one replicate. For sorted subsets, each replicate PCR was loaded with 200 ng genomic DNA, equivalent to 25,000 to 30,000 T cell genomes. The purified libraries were quantified using a Qubit 3.0 fluorometer, sized with a Bioanalyzer 2100, and then quantified again using the KAPA Library Quantification kit. Each immunoSEQ 96-well plate was sequenced on its own single-read 150-cycle Illumina NextSeq 550 flow cell. Per the source publication's procedure: Because the immunoSEQ output held only junctional sequences and lacked quality scores, the filtering could not match the filtering applied to full-length reads. To assign V/J genes and CDR3, sequences were annotated using PyIR, a Python wrapper for IgBLAST v1.9, with IMGT germline references. Reads were filtered out if the reads had weak V/J assignments (E-value above 1e-6), no CDR3, stop codons, out-of-frame junctions, or ambiguous translated residues. V3J clonotypes were defined by identical inferred V gene, J gene, and CDR3 amino acid sequence. The percentage overlap between two repertoires was calculated by dividing the number of shared unique clonotypes by the size of the smaller repertoire. Repertoire richness was assessed with RTK rarefaction, the Chao1 estimator, and Recon v2.1 estimates of unobserved clonotypes. For all TCRbeta clonotypes obtained by the gDNA method from a handful of donors, generation probabilities were computed with OLGA. TCRdb retrieved this table from immuneACCESS and kept in-frame rearrangements only. Not all clones are present; in checked studies, unresolved V genes account for under half, and no reason is known for the remainder. The V and J calls and the clone size are those of that table, but D and trimming were determined from the DNA. This sample holds some 2.3 million clones; 80% to 95% were observed only once. The ten largest clones add up to 0.39% of the sample.

The donors were healthy, HIV-negative adults with no recently reported acute infections or vaccinations. Every donor was a Caucasian adult residing in Nashville, Tennessee, USA. Magnetic negative selection was used to enrich CD4+ T cells, after which naive cells were positively selected on CD45RA and the negative fraction became the memory subset. Blood was collected by leukapheresis, and PBMCs were isolated by Ficoll-Histopaque density gradient centrifugation and then cryopreserved in liquid nitrogen vapor phase. Analytical flow cytometry was used to check the purity and quantity of every magnetically sorted T cell population. From each sorted fraction, genomic DNA was isolated and quantified by UV absorbance on a Nanodrop 2000c. The CDR3 sequence holds 17 residues, the cysteine and phenylalanine included. Only the CDR3 part of the read is kept: 51 bases, read in frame from the first base. The germline V gene specifies MNHNS as CDR1 and SASEGT as CDR2. V sheds 3 bases and J sheds 2 bases, leaving 20 bases between their ends.

The clonotype originates from a man aged 18 to 35 in good health. Some clones in this sample may be carry-over from other donors' samples. Sequenced material: naive CD4+ T cells from PBMCs. What this sample's cell subset or site label stands for: CD45RA+ positively selected. This sequence uses TRBV6-1 and TRBJ2-7; a tentative D call is TRBD2 (6 bases match). The CDR3 in this case is CASSDKSVAANPYEQYF. The nucleotide sequence is TGTGCCAGCAGTGATAAGTCCGTAGCGGCCAATCCCTACGAGCAGTACTTC.